The 26 T cell receptor beta chains below come from one sample, sequenced in a study of T cells in Graves' hyperthyroidism and ophthalmopathy. Using RNA transcripts as the source, TCR beta CDR3 regions were amplified. An initial round of RT-PCR targeting the TCR CDR3 relied on the HTBI primer set. TCRdb re-analysed the multiplex PCR reads in MiXCR, keeping a single row per CDR3 protein. The table shows about 580,000 distinct CDR3 sequences, with around 14% occurring only once. Sequencing was carried out using blood. All receptors derive from a woman in her 30s with Graves' hyperthyroidism that later progressed to Graves' ophthalmopathy.

This clonotype came up many times. The chain couples TRBV24-1 to TRBJ1-1, with TRBD1 matching over 9 bases. The length of the CDR3 is 14 residues. V was pared by 10 bases and J by 4 bases, with 9 bases of the junction left unmatched. Germline V lookup: CDR1 KGHDR, CDR2 SFDVKD. CDR3: CATASGTGITEAFF. CDR3 nucleotides: TGTGCCACAGCCTCCGGGACAGGGATCACTGAAGCTTTCTTT.

As to this clonotype: Since a much larger clone is just one base distant, this may be a read error. The V call is TRBV28, the J call TRBJ2-1, with TRBD1 matching over 8 bases. CDR1 MDHEN and CDR2 SYDVKM come from the germline V gene. J lost 1 base, V lost 3 bases, and 14 bases had no gene match. The CDR3 consists of 19 residues. The CDR3 nucleotides read TGTGCCAGCAGTTTTAATTTCCTGATGTGGGACAGGTCCTACAATGAGCAGTTCTTC. Translated: CASSFNFLMWDRSYNEQFF.

The chain recombines TRBV11-2 with TRBJ2-7; the D gene is possibly TRBD1 (5 bases). Trimming cost V 5 bases and J 6 bases, with 14 bases left between them. The CDR3 length is 13 residues. Germline V gives CDR1 SGHAT, CDR2 FQNNGV. The chain's CDR3 is CASSPVQVIEQYF. Written as DNA, the CDR3 is TGTGCCAGCAGCCCCGTACAGGTCATCGAGCAGTACTTC.

This clonotype was detected ten times or more. The V call is TRBV30, the J call TRBJ2-7; 10 bases match TRBD1. The CDR3 consists of 15 residues. CDR1 and CDR2 (germline): GTSNPN, SVGIG (reference sequence). J lost 0 bases, V lost 5 bases, and 7 bases had no gene match. CDR3 amino acids: CAWDRGPEGSYEQYF. The CDR3 coding sequence is TGTGCCTGGGACAGGGGGCCGGAAGGCTCCTACGAGCAGTACTTC.

The rearrangement joins TRBV12-3 or TRBV12-4 to TRBJ1-5, with D perhaps matching TRBD1 (6 bases). This CDR3 is built from 14 residues. Trimming stripped 0 bases from V and 15 bases from J, with 18 bases between. CDR3 nucleotide sequence: TGTGCCAGCAGTTTAGCGGGGACTGGACAGCAATCGCATTTT. The encoded protein is CASSLAGTGQQSHF.

Worth noting for this clonotype: A much larger clone lies a single base off, so this may be a read error. CDR3 protein: CATSRDPGERGYTESFF. The DNA of the CDR3 is TGTGCCACCAGCAGAGATCCAGGGGAAAGGGGTTATACTGAATCTTTCTTT. The chain uses TRBV15 and TRBJ1-1; perhaps TRBD1 as D (6 bases). The CDR3 loop spans 17 amino acids. CDR1 is LNHNV, CDR2 YYDKDF, per germline (reference sequence).

A few counts support this clonotype. A read error is possible here, since a much larger clone lies one base away. V usage is TRBV12-3 or TRBV12-4 and J usage is TRBJ2-7; unclear D gene. The CDR3 runs 14 residues. V gave up 0 bases and J gave up 7 bases, with 13 bases separating them. CDR3: CASSLARALLEQYF. As DNA, the CDR3 is TGTGCCAGCAGTTTAGCGAGAGCGCTCTTGGAGCAGTACTTC.

This clonotype was observed at least ten times. The chain recombines TRBV7-2 with TRBJ1-6, with a possible D match to TRBD1 (5 bases). The CDR3 runs 14 residues. Trimming removed 6 bases at V and 9 bases at J, with 15 bases between. CDR1 and CDR2 (germline): SGHTA, FQGNSA. CDR3 nucleotide sequence: TGTGCCAGCAGTTTACCGACAGTTGGTTCACCCCTCCACTTT. This codes for CASSLPTVGSPLHF.

V usage is TRBV6-1 and J usage is TRBJ1-5; 12 bases fit TRBD1. V lost 7 bases, J lost 3 bases, and 1 base stayed unmatched. The CDR3 is made up of 14 amino acids. CDR1 and CDR2 (germline): MNHNS, SASEGT. CDR3 sequence (DNA): TGTGCCAGCAAGGGACAGGGGGCCAATCAGCCCCAGCATTTT. Protein sequence: CASKGQGANQPQHF.

This clonotype has a count of ten or more. CDR3 sequence reads: CASSLILAGSGSTDTQYF. The CDR3 nucleotides read TGTGCCAGCAGTTTAATCCTAGCGGGAAGTGGGAGCACAGATACGCAGTATTTT. The chain recombines TRBV28 with TRBJ2-3; 9 nucleotides match TRBD2. In germline, CDR1 is MDHEN, CDR2 SYDVKM. V shed 2 bases, J shed 0 bases, and the junction held 9 bases outside the gene matches. The CDR3 consists of 18 residues.

The table lists this clonotype with many counts. J is TRBJ1-1 and V is TRBV9; TRBD1 might be the D (6 bases). Germline lookup yields CDR1 SGDLS and CDR2 YYNGEE. CDR3 length: 15 residues. Trimming cost V 2 bases and J 2 bases, with 13 bases left between them. CDR3 nucleotide sequence: TGTGCCAGCAGCGTCCTAGGACAGTCTAACACTGAAGCTTTCTTT. It yields the protein CASSVLGQSNTEAFF.

This clonotype was found a few times. This rearrangement joins TRBV6-2 or TRBV6-3 to TRBJ1-6; D uncertain. With 5 bases removed from V and 8 bases from J, the gap between germline ends came to 22 bases. Germline V gene sequence: CDR1 MNHEY, CDR2 SVGEGT. The CDR3 spans 17 residues. Written as DNA, the CDR3 is TGTGCCAGCAGTGCTACCCTCTCTTTGAGGAGGGATTCACCCCTCCACTTT. Protein product: CASSATLSLRRDSPLHF.

This rearrangement joins TRBV5-1 to TRBJ2-7, with D perhaps TRBD1 or TRBD2 (5 bases each). The V gene's germline CDR1 is SGHRS and CDR2 YFSETQ. The CDR3 length is 13 residues. The V end lost 4 bases, the J end lost 3 bases, and 11 bases lay between the germline ends. The CDR3 loop is CASSMGRGYEQYF. In DNA, the CDR3 is TGCGCCAGCAGCATGGGACGGGGCTACGAGCAGTACTTC.

About this clonotype: A much larger clone is a single base away; this may be a read error. The rearrangement joins TRBV6-5 to TRBJ2-7; D is possibly TRBD1 (6 bases). The CDR3 extends over 15 amino acids. V was pared by 6 bases and J by 1 base, with 16 bases between. Looked up from germline, CDR1 is MNHEY and CDR2 is SVGAGI. CDR3 sequence: CASRYRARGSYEQYF. For the CDR3, the DNA is TGTGCCAGCAGATACCGGGCCAGGGGTTCCTACGAGCAGTACTTC.

Ten or more counts support this clonotype. The chain joins TRBV12-5 to TRBJ1-5; 8 positions match TRBD1. The J segment lost 4 bases and the V segment lost 1 base, leaving 6 bases of the junction unmatched. This CDR3 has 16 amino acids. Germline loops: CDR1 LGHNT, CDR2 FRNRAP. The CDR3 region has the DNA TGTGCTAGTGGTTTGGGAGACAGGGGCCGAAATCAGCCCCAGCATTTT. It specifies CASGLGDRGRNQPQHF. The complete variable domain, with remaining parts taken from reference TRBV12-5 and TRBJ1-5, reads DARVTQTPRHKVTEMGQEVTMRCQPILGHNTVFWYRQTMMQGLELLAYFRNRAPLDDSGMPKDRFSAEMPDATLATLKIQPSEPRDSAVYFCASGLGDRGRNQPQHFGDGTRLSIL.

This clonotype was found a few times. For the CDR3, the DNA is TGTGCCAGTAGTCCTCTCACGGGAGGGCCGGGGGAGCTGTTTTTT. Encoded protein: CASSPLTGGPGELFF. The chain joins TRBV19 to TRBJ2-2; 8 nucleotides line up with TRBD2. CDR3 size: 15 residues. V trimming: 5 bases; J trimming: 8 bases; junction bases outside the gene matches: 10. Per germline, CDR1 LNHDA and CDR2 SQIVND (reference sequence).

This clonotype has at least ten counts. The chain links TRBV19 to TRBJ2-5; D perhaps matches TRBD2 (7 bases). Per germline, CDR1 LNHDA and CDR2 SQIVND (reference sequence). The CDR3 runs to 13 residues. The V end was cut by 7 bases, the J end by 7 bases, with 16 bases between. The chain's CDR3 is CASTPGGDGTQYF. The CDR3 DNA is TGTGCCAGTACCCCGGGGGGCGATGGGACCCAGTACTTC.

The chain is built from TRBV6-1 and TRBJ1-2, with 7 nucleotides matching TRBD1. Trimming cost V 8 bases and J 3 bases; bases outside gene matches: 15. The germline V gene encodes CDR1 MNHNS and CDR2 SASEGT. CDR3 length equals 16 residues. CDR3 loop: CASGIQGQKDYYGYTF. The CDR3 DNA reads as TGTGCCAGCGGCATACAGGGGCAGAAGGATTACTATGGCTACACCTTC.

This clonotype was picked up a small number of times. This chain joins TRBV11-2 and TRBJ2-3; D not certain. The CDR3 length is 18 residues. V gave up 6 bases and J gave up 4 bases, with 26 bases separating them. Germline CDR1 SGHAT, CDR2 FQNNGV. The CDR3 DNA is TGTGCCAGCAGTTACTCCCCCACCGGTTATGTTGAAGCAGATACGCAGTATTTT. It is translated as CASSYSPTGYVEADTQYF. Variable domain in full (rest from reference TRBV11-2 and TRBJ2-3): EAGVAQSPRYKIIEKRQSVAFWCNPISGHATLYWYQQILGQGPKLLIQFQNNGVVDDSQLPKDRFSAERLKGVDSTLKIQPAKLEDSAVYLCASSYSPTGYVEADTQYFGPGTRLTVL.

This clonotype has a count of ten or more. Here the CDR3 reads CASSQESIGNQPQHF. Here the CDR3 DNA reads TGTGCCAGCAGCCAAGAATCAATAGGCAATCAGCCCCAGCATTTT. The chain joins TRBV3-1 to TRBJ1-5; no clear D gene. This CDR3 spans 15 amino acids. V gave up 0 bases and J gave up 2 bases, with 8 bases separating them. CDR1 LGHDT and CDR2 YNNKEL come from the germline V gene (reference sequence).

This clonotype was counted ten times or more. This sequence joins TRBV7-9 and TRBJ2-1; maybe TRBD2 (5 bases). Germline CDR1 SEHNR, CDR2 FQNEAQ (reference sequence). The V gene lost 5 bases and the J gene lost 5 bases, with 10 bases spanning the gap. This CDR3 comprises 13 residues. This CDR3 reads CASSPGVDNEQFF. The CDR3 DNA follows: TGTGCCAGCAGCCCCGGGGTAGACAATGAGCAGTTCTTC.

The sample holds many counts of this clonotype. This chain uses TRBV7-8 with TRBJ1-1, with 7 positions matching TRBD1. The length of the CDR3 is 15 residues. Germline V gene sequence: CDR1 SGHVS, CDR2 FQNEAQ. The V segment lost 5 bases and the J segment 0 bases; nucleotides outside the gene matches: 6. CDR3 loop: CASSGDREMNTEAFF. CDR3 sequence (DNA): TGTGCCAGCAGCGGAGACAGGGAAATGAACACTGAAGCTTTCTTT.

This clonotype was seen a single time. CDR3 region: CASSPRGDNEQFF. In DNA, the CDR3 is TGTGCCAGCTCACCTCGGGGGGACAATGAGCAGTTCTTC. The chain uses TRBV18 and TRBJ2-1; 7 bases match TRBD2. The V segment lost 3 bases and the J segment 5 bases; nucleotides outside the gene matches: 1. The CDR3 sequence is 13 residues long. Germline loops: CDR1 KGHSH, CDR2 LQKENI.

The J gene is TRBJ2-2, the V gene TRBV6-4; 12 positions agree with TRBD2. The V gene's germline CDR1 is MRHNA and CDR2 SNTAGT. The length of the CDR3 is 16 residues. V lost 8 bases, J lost 6 bases, and 10 bases stayed unmatched. The DNA for the CDR3 is TGTGCCAGCCGCTCGACTAGCGGGAGAAGGCCCGGGGAGCTGTTTTTT. It is translated as CASRSTSGRRPGELFF.

This clonotype has at least ten counts. CDR3 sequence: CSAREGAGGYNEQFF. In DNA, the CDR3 is TGCAGTGCTAGAGAGGGCGCGGGAGGCTACAATGAGCAGTTCTTC. The chain carries TRBV20-1 and TRBJ2-1; 8 bases fit TRBD2. The CDR3 runs 15 residues. With V trimmed by 0 bases and J by 3 bases, 4 bases remained unmatched. Germline assignment: CDR1 DFQATT and CDR2 SNEGSKA (reference sequence).

This clonotype was found many times. The gene calls are TRBV27 and TRBJ2-7; 7 nucleotides line up with TRBD2. Looked up from germline, CDR1 is MNHEY and CDR2 is SMNVEV (reference sequence). This CDR3 has 16 residues. The J segment lost 4 bases and the V segment lost 3 bases, leaving 12 bases of the junction unmatched. CDR3 sequence reads: CASSFAFRGSSYEQYF. The CDR3 nucleotides read TGTGCCAGCAGTTTCGCATTCCGCGGGAGTTCGTACGAGCAGTACTTC.